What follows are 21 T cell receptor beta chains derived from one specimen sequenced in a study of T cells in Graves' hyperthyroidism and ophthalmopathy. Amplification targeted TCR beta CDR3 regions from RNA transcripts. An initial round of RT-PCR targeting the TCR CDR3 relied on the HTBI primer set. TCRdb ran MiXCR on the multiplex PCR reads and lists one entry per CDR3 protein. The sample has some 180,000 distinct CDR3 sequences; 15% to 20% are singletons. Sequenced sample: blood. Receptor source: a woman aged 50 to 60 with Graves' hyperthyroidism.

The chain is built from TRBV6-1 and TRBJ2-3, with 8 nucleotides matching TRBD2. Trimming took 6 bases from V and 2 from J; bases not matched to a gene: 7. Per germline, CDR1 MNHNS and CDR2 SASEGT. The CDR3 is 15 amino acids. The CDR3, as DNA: TGTGCCAGCAGACGGACTAGCTCCTACACAGATACGCAGTATTTT. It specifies CASRRTSSYTDTQYF.

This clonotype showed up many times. The CDR3 here is CASSAGTDTQYF. The CDR3 DNA reads TGTGCCAGCAGCGCCGGCACAGATACGCAGTATTTT. The genes are TRBV5-6 and TRBJ2-3, with D hard to call. Trimming stripped 4 bases from V and 1 base from J, with 4 bases between. This CDR3 region has 12 residues. The germline CDR1 and CDR2 sequences are SGHDT and YYEEEE.

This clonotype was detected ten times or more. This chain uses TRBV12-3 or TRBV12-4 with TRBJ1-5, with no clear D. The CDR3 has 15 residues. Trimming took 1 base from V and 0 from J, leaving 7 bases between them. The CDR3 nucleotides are TGTGCCAGCAGTTTAGTGGGGTTTAGCAATCAGCCCCAGCATTTT. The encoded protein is CASSLVGFSNQPQHF.

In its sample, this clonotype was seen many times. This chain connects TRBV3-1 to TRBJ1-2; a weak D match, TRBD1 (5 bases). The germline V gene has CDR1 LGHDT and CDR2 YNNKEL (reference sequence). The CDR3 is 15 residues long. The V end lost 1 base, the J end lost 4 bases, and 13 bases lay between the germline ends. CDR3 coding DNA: TGTGCCAGCAGCCAAGGCGGGGGAAGGGGCTATGGCTACACCTTC. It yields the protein CASSQGGGRGYGYTF.

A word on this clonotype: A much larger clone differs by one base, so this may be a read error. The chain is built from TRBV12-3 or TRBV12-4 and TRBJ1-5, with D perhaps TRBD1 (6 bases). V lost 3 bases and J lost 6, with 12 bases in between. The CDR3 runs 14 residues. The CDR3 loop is CASSLGHYSQPQHF. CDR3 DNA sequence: TGTGCCAGCAGTTTGGGACATTACAGTCAGCCCCAGCATTTT.

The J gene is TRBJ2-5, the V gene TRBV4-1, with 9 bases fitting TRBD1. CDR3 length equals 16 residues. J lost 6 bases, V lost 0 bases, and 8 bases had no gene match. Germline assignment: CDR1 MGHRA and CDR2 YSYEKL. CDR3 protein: CASSQDVGTGSKTQYF. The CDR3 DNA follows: TGCGCCAGCAGCCAAGATGTCGGGACAGGGTCAAAGACCCAGTACTTC.

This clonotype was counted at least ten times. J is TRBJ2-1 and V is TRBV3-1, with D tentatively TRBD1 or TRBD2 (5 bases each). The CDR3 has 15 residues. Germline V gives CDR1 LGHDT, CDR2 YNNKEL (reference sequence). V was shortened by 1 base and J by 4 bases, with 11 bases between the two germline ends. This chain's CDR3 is CASSQVGGGYNEQFF. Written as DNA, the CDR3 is TGTGCCAGCAGCCAAGTAGGTGGGGGTTACAATGAGCAGTTCTTC.

The CDR3 spells CASSLWSQGRPDTQYF. DNA for the CDR3: TGTGCCAGCAGTTTATGGTCCCAGGGTCGTCCAGATACGCAGTATTTT. The V gene is TRBV28, the J gene TRBJ2-3, with D maybe TRBD1 (5 bases). Germline V CDR1 and CDR2: MDHEN, SYDVKM. Trimming left V 0 bases short and J 4 bases short, with 14 bases between. The CDR3 extends over 16 amino acids. Together with reference TRBV28 and TRBJ2-3, the CDR3 gives the full variable domain: DVKVTQSSRYLVKRTGEKVFLECVQDMDHENMFWYRQDPGLGLRLIYFSYDVKMKEKGDIPEGYSVSREKKERFSLILESASTNQTSMYLCASSLWSQGRPDTQYFGPGTRLTVL.

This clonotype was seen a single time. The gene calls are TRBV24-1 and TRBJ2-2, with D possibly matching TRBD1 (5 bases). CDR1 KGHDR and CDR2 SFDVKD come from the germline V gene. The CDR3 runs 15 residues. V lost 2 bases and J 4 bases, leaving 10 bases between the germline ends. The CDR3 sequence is CATSDSGQGTGELFF. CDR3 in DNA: TGTGCCACCAGTGATTCCGGACAAGGCACCGGGGAGCTGTTTTTT.

The CDR3 coding sequence is TGTGCCAGCAGTTTACGGACCCGGACTAATGAAAAACTGTTTTTT. It specifies CASSLRTRTNEKLFF. This chain joins TRBV6-9 and TRBJ1-4; D uncertain. This CDR3 is 15 amino acids long. V lost 4 bases and J 2 bases, leaving 11 bases between the germline ends. In germline, CDR1 is MNHGY, CDR2 SVAAGI.

The CDR3 reads CASSQEVLAGGETQYF. CDR3 sequence (DNA): TGCGCCAGCAGCCAAGAGGTTTTAGCGGGGGGGGAGACCCAGTACTTC. The rearrangement links TRBV4-3 to TRBJ2-5; 11 bases align to TRBD2. Germline CDR1 reads LGHNA; CDR2 reads YSLEER. V gave up 0 bases and J gave up 5 bases; unmatched junction bases: 5. This CDR3 is built from 16 residues.

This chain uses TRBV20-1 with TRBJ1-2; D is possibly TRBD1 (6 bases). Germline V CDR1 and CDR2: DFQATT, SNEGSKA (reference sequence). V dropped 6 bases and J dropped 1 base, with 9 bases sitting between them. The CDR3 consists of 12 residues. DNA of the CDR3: TGCAGTGCAGAGGACAGTAACTATGGCTACACCTTC. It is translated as CSAEDSNYGYTF.

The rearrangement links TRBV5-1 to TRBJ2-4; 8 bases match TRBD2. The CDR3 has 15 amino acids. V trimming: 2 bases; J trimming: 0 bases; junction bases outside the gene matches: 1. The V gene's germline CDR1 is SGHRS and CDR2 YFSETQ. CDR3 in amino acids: CASSLTSGAKNIQYF. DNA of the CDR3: TGCGCCAGCAGCTTAACTAGCGGAGCCAAAAACATTCAGTACTTC.

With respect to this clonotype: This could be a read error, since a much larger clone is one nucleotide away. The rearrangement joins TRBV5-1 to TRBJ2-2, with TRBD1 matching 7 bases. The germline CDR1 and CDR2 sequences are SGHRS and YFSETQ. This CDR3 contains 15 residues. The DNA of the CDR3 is TGCGCCAGCAGCTTGGACAGGGGATCATCCGGGGAGCTGCTTTTT. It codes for CASSLDRGSSGELLF.

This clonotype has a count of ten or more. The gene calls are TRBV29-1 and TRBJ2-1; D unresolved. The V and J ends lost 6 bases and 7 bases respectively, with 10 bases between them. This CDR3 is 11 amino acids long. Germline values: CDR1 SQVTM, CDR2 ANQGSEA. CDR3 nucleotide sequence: TGCAGCGTCGTGACACTTAATGAGCAGTTCTTC. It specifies CSVVTLNEQFF.

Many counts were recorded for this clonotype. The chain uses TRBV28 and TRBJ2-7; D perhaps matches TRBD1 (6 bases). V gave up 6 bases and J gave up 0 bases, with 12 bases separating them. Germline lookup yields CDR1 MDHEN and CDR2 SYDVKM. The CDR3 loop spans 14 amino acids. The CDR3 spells CASSDRNLSYEQYF. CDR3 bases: TGTGCCAGCAGCGACAGGAATCTCTCCTACGAGCAGTACTTC.

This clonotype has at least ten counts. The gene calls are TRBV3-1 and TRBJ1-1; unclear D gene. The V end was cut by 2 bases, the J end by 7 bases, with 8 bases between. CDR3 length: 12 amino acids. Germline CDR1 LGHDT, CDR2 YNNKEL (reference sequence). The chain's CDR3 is CASSQTDGEAFF. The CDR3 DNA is TGTGCCAGCAGCCAAACTGACGGTGAAGCTTTCTTT.

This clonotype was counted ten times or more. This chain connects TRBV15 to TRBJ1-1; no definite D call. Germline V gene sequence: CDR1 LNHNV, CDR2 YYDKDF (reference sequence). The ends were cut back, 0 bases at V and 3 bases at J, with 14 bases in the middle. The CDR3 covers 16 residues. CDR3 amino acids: CATSRDLSGGDTEAFF. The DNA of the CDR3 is TGTGCCACCAGCAGAGACTTATCGGGCGGGGACACTGAAGCTTTCTTT.

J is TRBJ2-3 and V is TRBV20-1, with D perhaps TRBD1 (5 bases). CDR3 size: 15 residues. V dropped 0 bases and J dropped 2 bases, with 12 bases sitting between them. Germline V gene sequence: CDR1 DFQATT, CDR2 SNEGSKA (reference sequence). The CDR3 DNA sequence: TGCAGTGCTAGAGAGGGGCACACAGTCACAGATACGCAGTATTTT. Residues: CSAREGHTVTDTQYF.

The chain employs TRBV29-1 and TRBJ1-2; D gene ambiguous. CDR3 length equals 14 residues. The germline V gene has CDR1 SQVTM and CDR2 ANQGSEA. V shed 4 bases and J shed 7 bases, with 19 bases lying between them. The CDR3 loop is CSVVSGVVGGGYTF. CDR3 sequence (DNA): TGCAGCGTTGTCAGCGGGGTAGTCGGAGGTGGCTACACCTTC. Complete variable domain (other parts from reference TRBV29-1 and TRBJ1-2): SAVISQKPSRDICQRGTSLTIQCQVDSQVTMMFWYRQQPGQSLTLIATANQGSEATYESGFVIDKFPISRPNLTFSTLTVSNMSPEDSSIYLCSVVSGVVGGGYTFGSGTRLTVV.

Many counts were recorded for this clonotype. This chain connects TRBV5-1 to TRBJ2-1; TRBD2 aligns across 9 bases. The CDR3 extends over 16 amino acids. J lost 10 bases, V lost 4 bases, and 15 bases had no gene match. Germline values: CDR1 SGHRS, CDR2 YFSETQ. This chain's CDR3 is CASSLAQRGAPWEQFF. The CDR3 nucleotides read TGCGCCAGCAGCCTGGCCCAGCGGGGGGCCCCTTGGGAGCAGTTCTTC.